The text below deals with one TCR beta chain. Its antigen remains unknown. Other DNA sequences in the same sample also yield this CDR3. These data belong to a study of T cell clones after liver transplantation. At the level of the study: Three of eight recipients were HCV-positive; others had non-autoimmune, non-viral indications. Standard immunosuppression, with no induction, continued until 12-24 months after transplant.

The germline CDR1 and CDR2 sequences are MNHNY and SVGAGI (reference sequence). The junction had 3 bases not matched to a gene; V was cut back by 5 bases and J by 3 bases. The CDR3 covers 13 residues. Study outcomes and limitations: Circulating graft-donor-reactive CD4 TCRbeta sequences fell significantly post-transplant in 5 of 8 subjects. A larger donor-reactive than third-party decline suggested partial antigen-specific deletion.

TCRdb's copy holds only in-frame clones and misses some; the assay was immunoSEQ multiplex PCR. The data contain around 77,000 clones, around 80% of them singletons. This receptor was obtained from a human patient who received a liver transplant. Some T cells may trace back to the graft donor. This specimen was CD4+ T cells from blood, taken 12 months after liver transplant. V is TRBV6-6 and J is TRBJ1-2; 7 bases are shared with TRBD1. For the CDR3, the DNA is TGTGCCAGCAGTCCCACAGGGGACTATGGCTACACCTTC. Its translation: CASSPTGDYGYTF.